Listed below are T cell receptor beta chains from one sample, sequenced in a study of a mutant IDH1 vaccine in newly diagnosed glioma. Here immunoSEQ multiplex PCR was the method, and the copy in TCRdb shows in-frame clones only, minus some. The table includes about 41,000 clones, over 70% detected once. Their target antigens are unknown. The specimen comprised PBMCs, sampled from a glioma patient whose treatment included an IDH1 peptide vaccine. Receptors originate from a woman aged 40 to 50 with glioma. Some clones in this sample may be carry-over from other donors' samples. Each CDR3 is given without its conserved first and last residue. The D gene is left open where the match is weak.

d_call: TRBD1; v_call: TRBV27; cdr3_aa: ASSLETTGRYGYT
d_call: TRBD1; v_call: TRBV25-1; cdr3_aa: ASSVTGGGGANVLT
d_call: TRBD2; v_call: TRBV5-1; cdr3_aa: ASSRGGDNEQF
d_call: -; v_call: TRBV5-1; cdr3_aa: ASSSGTINWRLYGYT
d_call: TRBD1; v_call: TRBV2; cdr3_aa: ASMDRAGYT
d_call: TRBD2; v_call: TRBV10-3; cdr3_aa: AIGREGTDTQY
d_call: -; v_call: TRBV2; cdr3_aa: ASDYWGYT
d_call: -; v_call: TRBV28; cdr3_aa: ASSLTPYEQY
d_call: -; v_call: TRBV9; cdr3_aa: ASGGQPGVGSYNSPLH
d_call: -; v_call: TRBV27; cdr3_aa: ASKYTGTGNTIY
d_call: -; v_call: TRBV2; cdr3_aa: ASSSVGGRTDTQY
d_call: -; v_call: TRBV15; cdr3_aa: ATSRDRLGGRYEQF
d_call: -; v_call: TRBV7-9; cdr3_aa: ASSGPNSGHTDTQY
d_call: -; v_call: TRBV5-1; cdr3_aa: ASSLQGMFGEQY
d_call: TRBD2; v_call: TRBV10-3; cdr3_aa: AISEAGGPEQY
d_call: -; v_call: TRBV27; cdr3_aa: ASSSGGRAPQH
d_call: -; v_call: TRBV5-1; cdr3_aa: ASSWEQGVATDTQY
d_call: -; v_call: TRBV2; cdr3_aa: ASSDMGPNTGELF
d_call: -; v_call: TRBV27; cdr3_aa: ASSRRYIWLNTEAF
d_call: -; v_call: TRBV4-3; cdr3_aa: ASSPRAGGYGYT
d_call: -; v_call: TRBV6-6; cdr3_aa: ASSPSYEQY
d_call: -; v_call: TRBV9; cdr3_aa: ASSVGAADQPQH
d_call: -; v_call: TRBV27; cdr3_aa: ASRGGSTDTQY
d_call: -; v_call: TRBV6-1; cdr3_aa: ASRLDPGETQY
d_call: -; v_call: TRBV6-6; cdr3_aa: ASIEWNTEAF
d_call: -; v_call: TRBV14; cdr3_aa: ASSQSGEAVY
d_call: -; v_call: TRBV7-2; cdr3_aa: ASSSLAEQF
d_call: -; v_call: TRBV28; cdr3_aa: ASRSLKGSLNTEAF
d_call: -; v_call: TRBV5-4; cdr3_aa: ASSLDRGGKVRD
d_call: -; v_call: TRBV7-3; cdr3_aa: ASSRLAGPVTF
d_call: TRBD1; v_call: TRBV28; cdr3_aa: AAENGQGILGYEQY
d_call: -; v_call: TRBV5-5; cdr3_aa: ASSPDLSGVSSSPLH
d_call: -; v_call: TRBV5-4; cdr3_aa: ASSDEGGEKLF
d_call: TRBD1; v_call: TRBV28; cdr3_aa: ASRQGAASNQPQH
d_call: TRBD1; v_call: TRBV5-4; cdr3_aa: ASSLTGVEQY